Shown below are 12 T cell receptor beta chains from a single sample sequenced in a study of regulatory T cells in long-lasting Graves disease (dated by TCRdb to the early 2020s). Library method: multiplex PCR. The instrument given in TCRdb is Illumina HiSeq 4000. TCR beta libraries were built with iRepertoire HTBI primers and Arm-PCR amplification of CDR3 regions. The public reads were reanalyzed by TCRdb: fastp trimming at Q25, MiXCR alignment, in-frame beta chains only. Merged by CDR3 protein, the rows form single entries marked with the most common genes and DNA. The sample includes a few hundred thousand distinct CDR3 sequences, with 14% observed a single time. The ten most abundant clones make up over 15% of the sample. The sample's time point label is to be understood as: newly diagnosed GD, antithyroid drugs for less than 3 months. For both TCR sequencing and RNA sequencing, RNA was extracted from PBMCs using TRIzol.

Separately, the same data were catalogued under a study of T cells in Graves' hyperthyroidism and ophthalmopathy.

The sample here was peripheral blood mononuclear cells (PBMCs), taken at new diagnosis, from a patient treated with antithyroid drugs. These TCRs come from a woman between 45 and 60 years old with Graves disease. Donor details come from another sample of the same person, matched by shared clones.

This clonotype was observed at least ten times. The gene calls are TRBV27 and TRBJ2-4; D remains ambiguous. With 6 bases removed from V and 0 bases from J, the gap between germline ends came to 15 bases. This CDR3 is built from 16 residues. Germline CDR1 is MNHEY and CDR2 is SMNVEV (reference sequence). The CDR3 loop reads CASSSLSALAKNIQYF. The CDR3, as DNA: TGTGCCAGCAGCTCTCTTAGTGCTCTAGCCAAAAACATTCAGTACTTC.

This clonotype was detected many times. The rearrangement links TRBV18 to TRBJ2-5; possibly TRBD1 or TRBD2 for D (5 bases each). The V end was cut by 0 bases, the J end by 14 bases, with 16 bases between. The CDR3 is made up of 13 amino acids. Germline V lookup: CDR1 KGHSH, CDR2 LQKENI. CDR3: CASSPPSSEGTYF. The CDR3 nucleotides read TGTGCCAGCTCACCACCGTCGTCAGAGGGGACCTACTTC.

This clonotype was counted between two and nine times. The chain joins TRBV9 to TRBJ2-1; D is possibly TRBD1 (5 bases). The V gene lost 3 bases and the J gene lost 8 bases, with 18 bases spanning the gap. Germline loops: CDR1 SGDLS, CDR2 YYNGEE. This CDR3 is built from 15 residues. CDR3 nucleotides: TGTGCCAGCAGCGCGGCGGTAGGGGCCAGCGATGAGCAGTTCTTC. It specifies CASSAAVGASDEQFF.

This clonotype was picked up a small number of times. CDR3 in DNA: TGTGCCTGGAGTGTGGCGTATGAGCAGTTCTTC. Protein product: CAWSVAYEQFF. The chain recombines TRBV30 with TRBJ2-1; no clear D. Trimming removed 0 bases at V and 8 bases at J, with 5 bases between. The CDR3 runs 11 residues. Germline V gives CDR1 GTSNPN, CDR2 SVGIG (reference sequence).

This clonotype occurred many times. The chain joins TRBV28 to TRBJ2-1, with D uncertain. This CDR3 has 14 amino acids. Deletions cut 5 bases from V and 2 bases from J, with 10 bases between. Germline-derived CDR1 and CDR2 are MDHEN and SYDVKM. CDR3 in amino acids: CASSPPLPYNEQFF. CDR3 nucleotide sequence: TGTGCCAGCAGTCCACCACTACCCTACAATGAGCAGTTCTTC.

With regard to this clonotype: This may be a read error, as it is one base from a much larger clone. The rearrangement links TRBV5-4 to TRBJ2-5; a possible D gene is TRBD1 (6 bases). Deletions cut 5 bases from V and 0 bases from J, with 11 bases between. Germline values: CDR1 SGHNT, CDR2 YYREEE (reference sequence). The CDR3 consists of 14 residues. The CDR3 DNA is TGTGCCAGCAGTCGGGACAAGTACCAAGAGACCCAGTACTTC. The encoded protein is CASSRDKYQETQYF.

This clonotype was seen repeatedly, ten times or more. The rearrangement uses TRBV28 and TRBJ2-1, with no clear D. The CDR3 sequence is 15 residues long. The V gene lost 5 bases and the J gene lost 0 bases, with 11 bases spanning the gap. CDR1 and CDR2 from the germline V gene are MDHEN and SYDVKM. The CDR3 sequence: CASSLRHGSYNEQFF. The DNA for the CDR3 is TGTGCCAGCAGTCTCCGACACGGCTCCTACAATGAGCAGTTCTTC. The full variable domain, completed using reference TRBV28 and TRBJ2-1, is DVKVTQSSRYLVKRTGEKVFLECVQDMDHENMFWYRQDPGLGLRLIYFSYDVKMKEKGDIPEGYSVSREKKERFSLILESASTNQTSMYLCASSLRHGSYNEQFFGPGTRLTVL.

This clonotype was seen a handful of times. The J gene is TRBJ2-7, the V gene TRBV5-8; TRBD2 matches at 7 bases. The CDR3 is 13 amino acids. The V segment lost 5 bases and the J segment 1 base; nucleotides outside the gene matches: 3. Germline CDR1 SGHTS, CDR2 YDEGEE. The CDR3 protein is CASRRGMSYEQYF. In nucleotides, the CDR3 is TGTGCCAGCAGGCGGGGGATGTCCTACGAGCAGTACTTC.

In this sample, this clonotype turned up a few times. The chain uses TRBV29-1 and TRBJ1-1; D perhaps matches TRBD1 (5 bases). CDR1 and CDR2 (germline): SQVTM, ANQGSEA. V was pared by 5 bases and J by 0 bases, with 25 bases between. CDR3 length: 18 amino acids. This CDR3 reads CSVTSAGKNQIMNTEAFF. CDR3 in DNA: TGCAGCGTTACTTCGGCAGGGAAGAACCAAATTATGAACACTGAAGCTTTCTTT.

The V and J genes are TRBV9 and TRBJ2-7, with 9 bases lining up with TRBD1. The V gene's germline CDR1 is SGDLS and CDR2 YYNGEE. V lost 4 bases, J lost 6 bases, and 8 bases stayed unmatched. The CDR3 totals 14 residues. The CDR3 nucleotides read TGTGCCAGCAGCCCTCGGGACAGGGTTAGCGAGCAGTACTTC. Amino acid sequence: CASSPRDRVSEQYF.

This chain uses TRBV7-9 with TRBJ1-2; tentative D call: TRBD1 (6 bases). CDR3 length equals 13 residues. Germline V gene sequence: CDR1 SEHNR, CDR2 FQNEAQ (reference sequence). Trimming left V 7 bases short and J 6 bases short, with 15 bases between. The CDR3 region is CASNVLGHHGYTF. For the CDR3, the DNA is TGTGCCAGCAACGTGCTGGGACATCATGGCTACACCTTC.

This clonotype was seen more than once but under ten times. The V gene is TRBV2, the J gene TRBJ2-6; D gene unclear. Germline CDR1 reads SNHLY; CDR2 reads FYNNEI. Trimming took off 9 bases at V and 4 bases at J, with 13 bases between the two ends. This CDR3 comprises 14 residues. CDR3 amino acids: CASEGAYGANVLTF. DNA for the CDR3: TGTGCCAGTGAAGGCGCGTACGGGGCCAACGTCCTGACTTTC.